This is a list of T cell receptor beta chains from one sample in a study of T cell changes during pregnancy in multiple sclerosis. Generated by immunoSEQ multiplex PCR, the TCRdb table keeps only in-frame clones and is missing some. The profile covers fewer than 50,000 clones, with approximately 92% appearing a single time and roughly 5% taken by the ten largest. The input for sequencing was CD8+ T cells from peripheral blood mononuclear cells, taken in the third trimester of pregnancy. Receptors originate from a female donor with multiple sclerosis, enrolled in a pregnancy study. Both conserved end residues are part of each CDR3. A D gene is named only where the DNA matches it firmly. Not every row has a clone size; where given, it reads once, few, many or a size class.

d_call	v_call	clone_size	j_call	cdr3_nt	cdr3_aa
NA	TRBV5-1	NA	TRBJ1-1	TGCGCCAGCACGATACAGGGGAACACTGAAGCTTTCTTT	CASTIQGNTEAFF
TRBD1	TRBV29-1	NA	TRBJ1-1	TGCAGCGTCGCGTCGACAGGGGGTGAAGCTTTCTTT	CSVASTGGEAFF
NA	TRBV19	few	TRBJ1-5	TGTGCCAGTAGTATCTCAGCGGCCCTCGGTCAGCCCCAGCATTTT	CASSISAALGQPQHF
NA	TRBV7-6	NA	TRBJ2-7	TGTGCCAGCAGCTTAGGGGGCGGATACGAGCAGTACTTC	CASSLGGGYEQYF
NA	TRBV2	NA	TRBJ2-7	TGTGCCAGCAGCGCGGACAGCCCCTACGAGCAGTACTTC	CASSADSPYEQYF
NA	TRBV7-2	NA	TRBJ1-2	TGTGCCAGCAGCTTCTTCCCACAGGCCGTATCCTACACCTTC	CASSFFPQAVSYTF
TRBD1	TRBV29-1	once	TRBJ1-2	TGCAGCGTTGAAGATGCCGGGACAGGGAACTATGGCTACACCTTC	CSVEDAGTGNYGYTF
NA	TRBV6-4	few	TRBJ2-1	TGTGCCAGCAGTGAAGACGACCTCGGGGAGCAGTTCTTC	CASSEDDLGEQFF
NA	TRBV4-1	once	TRBJ1-2	TGCGCCAGCACCCCCAGAGCAGGACAGAACTATGGCTACACCTTC	CASTPRAGQNYGYTF
TRBD1	TRBV7-9	NA	TRBJ1-1	TGTGCCAGCGTAGCCGGGACAGACACTGAAGCTTTCTTT	CASVAGTDTEAFF
NA	TRBV11-2	NA	TRBJ1-1	TGTGCCAGCGGGTGGAGGGCTGATGCTTTCTTT	CASGWRADAFF
NA	TRBV19	NA	TRBJ2-3	TGTGCCAGTAGGTCATCCACAGATACGCAGTATTTT	CASRSSTDTQYF
TRBD1	TRBV6-1	NA	TRBJ2-7	TGTGCCAGTATGGACAGGGGGCTCTCCTACGAGCAGTACTTC	CASMDRGLSYEQYF
NA	TRBV5-8	few	TRBJ2-7	TGTGCCAGCAGCTCCGTTGGGGGAGGAGGGTACTTC	CASSSVGGGGYF
NA	TRBV23-1	NA	TRBJ2-7	TGCGCCAGCAGTCAATCGTGGCGGGTAAATATAGAAGATTACGAGCAGTACTTC	CASSQSWRVNIEDYEQYF